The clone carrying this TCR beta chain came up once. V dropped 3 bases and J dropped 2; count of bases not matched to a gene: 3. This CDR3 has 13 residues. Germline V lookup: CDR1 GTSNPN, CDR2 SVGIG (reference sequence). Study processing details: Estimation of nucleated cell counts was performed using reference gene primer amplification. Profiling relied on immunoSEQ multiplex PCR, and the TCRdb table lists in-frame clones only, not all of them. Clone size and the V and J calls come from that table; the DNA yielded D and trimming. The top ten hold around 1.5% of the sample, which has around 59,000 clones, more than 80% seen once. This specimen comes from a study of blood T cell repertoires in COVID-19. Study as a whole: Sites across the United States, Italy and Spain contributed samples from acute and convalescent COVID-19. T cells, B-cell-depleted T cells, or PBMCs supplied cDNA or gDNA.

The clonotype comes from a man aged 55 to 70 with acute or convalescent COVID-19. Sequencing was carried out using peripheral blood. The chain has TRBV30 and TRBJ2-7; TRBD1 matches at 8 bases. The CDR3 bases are TGTGCCTGGAGGAAGACAGGGGCCTACGAGCAGTACTTC. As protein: CAWRKTGAYEQYF. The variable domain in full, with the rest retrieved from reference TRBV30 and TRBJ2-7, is SQTIHQWPATLVQPVGSPLSLECTVEGTSNPNLYWYRQAAGRGLQLLFYSVGIGQISSEVPQNLSASRPQDRQFILSSKKLLLSDSGFYLCAWRKTGAYEQYFGPGTRLTVT.